Shown below are 30 T cell receptor beta chains from a single sample sequenced in a study of immune evolution from preneoplasia to lung adenocarcinoma. The table came from immunoSEQ multiplex PCR; TCRdb's copy has only in-frame clones and leaves some out. The sample holds about 9,900 clones, 85% to 90% seen once. Sequencing input: FFPE invasive lung adenocarcinoma tissue. These receptors came from a person aged 65-85 years with invasive lung adenocarcinoma. Some clones in this sample may be carry-over from other donors' samples.

J is TRBJ1-2 and V is TRBV7-6; 9 bases agree with TRBD1. CDR1 SGHVS and CDR2 FNYEAQ come from the germline V gene. The ends lost 5 bases at V and 4 bases at J; junction bases unmatched: 8. The CDR3 is 15 residues long. The CDR3 DNA follows: TGTGCCAGCAGCCCAGAGGAGACAGGGGGCTATGGCTACACCTTC. Translating gives CASSPEETGGYGYTF.

This clone appeared once. The V call is TRBV11-1, the J call TRBJ1-2; TRBD1 might be the D (6 bases). The length of the CDR3 is 14 residues. Germline V gene sequence: CDR1 SGHAT, CDR2 FQDESV (reference sequence). V dropped 5 bases and J dropped 8 bases, with 18 bases sitting between them. The CDR3: CASSRGALNWGYTF. DNA of the CDR3: TGTGCCAGCAGCCGGGGGGCCCTGAACTGGGGCTACACCTTC.

V usage is TRBV6-5 and J usage is TRBJ1-2, with TRBD1 as a possible D gene (5 bases). V lost 6 bases and J 7 bases, leaving 12 bases between the germline ends. The CDR3 extends over 12 amino acids. The germline V gene has CDR1 MNHEY and CDR2 SVGAGI. The CDR3, as DNA: TGTGCCAGCAGCCCGGGGGACGGTGGCTACACCTTC. Translation gives CASSPGDGGYTF.

The V call is TRBV18, the J call TRBJ1-1; TRBD1 agrees at 10 bases. V dropped 6 bases and J dropped 5; count of bases not matched to a gene: 6. The CDR3 totals 14 residues. The germline CDR1 and CDR2 sequences are KGHSH and LQKENI. Here the CDR3 reads CASSRGTGETEAFF. The CDR3 coding sequence is TGTGCCAGCTCCAGGGGGACAGGGGAGACTGAAGCTTTCTTT.

This chain joins TRBV18 and TRBJ1-5; no definite D call. Per germline, CDR1 KGHSH and CDR2 LQKENI. The CDR3 runs to 12 residues. V gave up 5 bases and J gave up 7 bases, with 9 bases separating them. CDR3 residues: CASSSTGQPQHF. In DNA form, the CDR3 reads TGTGCCAGCTCATCGACGGGGCAGCCCCAGCATTTT.

A word on this clone: Within the sample, other DNA sequences also encode this same CDR3. This chain connects TRBV28 to TRBJ2-7; D call uncertain. The germline CDR1 and CDR2 sequences are MDHEN and SYDVKM. The CDR3 extends over 12 amino acids. The V and J ends lost 5 bases and 4 bases respectively, with 9 bases between them. The CDR3 sequence is CASSLGVYEQYF. In nucleotides, the CDR3 is TGTGCCAGCAGTCTAGGCGTTTACGAGCAGTACTTC.

This rearrangement joins TRBV5-1 to TRBJ2-5, with D perhaps matching TRBD1 (6 bases). CDR1 and CDR2 (germline): SGHRS, YFSETQ. The CDR3 runs 13 residues. The germline V and J ends were trimmed by 5 bases and 4 bases, with 12 bases remaining between them. The CDR3 sequence: CASRMGALETQYF. The CDR3 DNA reads as TGCGCCAGCAGGATGGGGGCGCTAGAGACCCAGTACTTC.

The V call is TRBV7-3, the J call TRBJ1-1; D is perhaps TRBD1 (5 bases). The germline CDR1 and CDR2 sequences are SGHTA and FQGTGA. The CDR3 loop spans 18 amino acids. V was shortened by 2 bases and J by 4 bases, with 23 bases between the two germline ends. This chain's CDR3 is CASSLFFGGMSTSTEAFF. The CDR3 DNA is TGTGCCAGCAGCTTATTCTTCGGGGGGATGAGTACGAGCACTGAAGCTTTCTTT.

The V call is TRBV7-6, the J call TRBJ2-1, with 7 bases identical to TRBD2. Germline CDR1 and CDR2: SGHVS and FNYEAQ. V lost 2 bases, J lost 7 bases, and 5 bases stayed unmatched. This CDR3 has 14 amino acids. The CDR3 protein is CASSLLLGGNEQFF. CDR3 in DNA: TGTGCCAGCAGCTTATTACTGGGAGGGAATGAGCAGTTCTTC.

The chain couples TRBV30 to TRBJ1-1, with 9 positions matching TRBD1. The CDR3 spans 13 residues. Losses at the gene ends were 5 bases for V and 6 bases for J; bases not matched to a gene: 7. Germline V gene data show CDR1 as GTSNPN and CDR2 as SVGIG (reference sequence). CDR3 nucleotide sequence: TGTGCCTGGGGCCGGGACAGGGACGCTGAAGCTTTCTTT. Amino acids: CAWGRDRDAEAFF.

This clone was seen a single time. The chain has TRBV5-4 and TRBJ1-1, with D unresolved. CDR3 length: 13 residues. Trimming took off 4 bases at V and 0 bases at J, with 7 bases between the two ends. Germline CDR1 is SGHNT and CDR2 is YYREEE (reference sequence). CDR3 coding DNA: TGTGCCAGCAGCCAGGTTATGAACACTGAAGCTTTCTTT. Translated, it gives CASSQVMNTEAFF.

This chain joins TRBV28 and TRBJ2-7; TRBD1 is a possible D gene (6 bases). V was clipped by 2 bases and J by 5 bases, with 13 bases between them. Germline lookup yields CDR1 MDHEN and CDR2 SYDVKM. The CDR3 has 14 amino acids. The CDR3 spells CASSLGQGWDEQYF. The CDR3 DNA reads TGTGCCAGCAGTTTAGGGCAGGGGTGGGACGAGCAGTACTTC. The full variable domain, its missing parts supplied by reference TRBV28 and TRBJ2-7, is DVKVTQSSRYLVKRTGEKVFLECVQDMDHENMFWYRQDPGLGLRLIYFSYDVKMKEKGDIPEGYSVSREKKERFSLILESASTNQTSMYLCASSLGQGWDEQYFGPGTRLTVT.

The rearrangement joins TRBV5-1 to TRBJ2-5; D uncertain. Per the germline V gene, CDR1 is SGHRS and CDR2 is YFSETQ. Trimming took 4 bases from V and 2 from J, leaving 12 bases between them. CDR3 length equals 14 residues. CDR3 nucleotides: TGCGCCAGCAGCGGTAGGACGGGTCAAGAGACCCAGTACTTC. It codes for CASSGRTGQETQYF.

The rearrangement joins TRBV5-1 to TRBJ1-2; 7 bases line up with TRBD1. Germline loops: CDR1 SGHRS, CDR2 YFSETQ. This CDR3 has 12 amino acids. V trimming: 0 bases; J trimming: 8 bases; junction bases outside the gene matches: 1. Written as DNA, the CDR3 is TGCGCCAGCAGCTTGGACAGGGGAGGCTACACCTTC. Translation gives CASSLDRGGYTF.

The table lists this clone with a count of one. This chain joins TRBV27 and TRBJ2-5; no clear D gene. The CDR3 is made up of 14 amino acids. The germline V gene has CDR1 MNHEY and CDR2 SMNVEV (reference sequence). Trimming pared 5 bases from V and 1 base from J, leaving 11 bases between. CDR3 region: CASSPSLFQETQYF. As DNA, the CDR3 is TGTGCCAGCAGTCCTTCGCTGTTCCAAGAGACCCAGTACTTC.

The chain couples TRBV11-2 to TRBJ2-7; D ambiguous. The CDR3 spans 14 residues. The V gene's germline CDR1 is SGHAT and CDR2 FQNNGV. V lost 0 bases and J lost 7, with 13 bases in between. The CDR3, as DNA: TGTGCCAGCAGCTTAGATCGGAACTACGGGGAGCAGTACTTC. This encodes CASSLDRNYGEQYF. Full variable domain (remainder filled in from reference TRBV11-2 and TRBJ2-7): EAGVAQSPRYKIIEKRQSVAFWCNPISGHATLYWYQQILGQGPKLLIQFQNNGVVDDSQLPKDRFSAERLKGVDSTLKIQPAKLEDSAVYLCASSLDRNYGEQYFGPGTRLTVT.

This chain joins TRBV4-1 and TRBJ2-3; D gene uncertain. Per the germline V gene, CDR1 is MGHRA and CDR2 is YSYEKL. The CDR3 is 14 residues long. Between the trimmed V and J ends, which lost 0 bases and 5 bases, there was a span of 9 bases. CDR3: CASSQDLVGDTQYF. The DNA for the CDR3 is TGCGCCAGCAGCCAAGATTTGGTTGGAGATACGCAGTATTTT.

The chain uses TRBV28 and TRBJ1-5; D uncertain. With 3 bases removed from V and 3 bases from J, the gap between germline ends came to 12 bases. Germline V gene sequence: CDR1 MDHEN, CDR2 SYDVKM. This CDR3 region has 15 residues. The DNA for the CDR3 is TGTGCCAGCAGTTTCCCAGTTTGGATCAATCAGCCCCAGCATTTT. It is translated as CASSFPVWINQPQHF. The full variable domain, in which reference TRBV28 and TRBJ1-5 provide the parts outside the CDR3, is DVKVTQSSRYLVKRTGEKVFLECVQDMDHENMFWYRQDPGLGLRLIYFSYDVKMKEKGDIPEGYSVSREKKERFSLILESASTNQTSMYLCASSFPVWINQPQHFGDGTRLSIL.

V gene TRBV4-1 combines with J gene TRBJ2-2; D is ambiguous. The CDR3 is made up of 13 amino acids. V was pared by 0 bases and J by 5 bases, with 4 bases between. CDR1 is MGHRA, CDR2 YSYEKL, per germline. As DNA, the CDR3 is TGCGCCAGCAGCCAAGAGAGGACCGGGGAGCTGTTTTTT. It encodes CASSQERTGELFF.

The genes are TRBV18 and TRBJ1-4; 9 bases are shared with TRBD1. The V gene's germline CDR1 is KGHSH and CDR2 LQKENI. The V and J ends lost 3 bases and 3 bases, in that order; junction bases with no gene match: 11. The CDR3 loop spans 18 amino acids. The CDR3 nucleotides read TGTGCCAGCTCACCGAGGACAGGGGATCGCAACTCTAATGAAAAACTGTTTTTT. Translating gives CASSPRTGDRNSNEKLFF.

This chain links TRBV10-3 with TRBJ2-5, with D possibly called TRBD1 or TRBD2 (5 bases each). CDR1 and CDR2 (germline): ENHRY, SYGVKD. The CDR3 length is 14 residues. The germline V and J ends were trimmed by 2 bases and 5 bases, with 12 bases remaining between them. The CDR3 region has the DNA TGTGCCATCAGTGAGACCGAAGGGACCGAGACCCAGTACTTC. Amino acid sequence: CAISETEGTETQYF.

The rearrangement links TRBV11-2 to TRBJ2-7, with D possibly called TRBD1 or TRBD2 (5 bases each). Trimming took off 2 bases at V and 6 bases at J, with 8 bases between the two ends. Germline V gene sequence: CDR1 SGHAT, CDR2 FQNNGV. The CDR3 totals 12 residues. CDR3 in amino acids: CASSLIGGEQYF. CDR3 DNA sequence: TGTGCCAGCAGCTTAATTGGGGGCGAGCAGTACTTC.

The chain recombines TRBV15 with TRBJ1-5, with 8 bases aligning to TRBD1. In germline, CDR1 is LNHNV, CDR2 YYDKDF (reference sequence). The CDR3 has 17 residues. V trimming: 1 base; J trimming: 6 bases; junction bases outside the gene matches: 11. The CDR3 protein is CATSRVRQGRGFQPQHF. The CDR3, as DNA: TGTGCCACCAGCAGAGTTCGACAGGGGCGCGGGTTTCAGCCCCAGCATTTT.

V is TRBV30 and J is TRBJ2-3; perhaps D is TRBD1 or TRBD2 (5 bases each). CDR1 GTSNPN and CDR2 SVGIG come from the germline V gene (reference sequence). The CDR3 consists of 13 residues. V was pared by 2 bases and J by 6 bases, with 12 bases between. CDR3 DNA: TGTGCCTGGAGTTGGGACCGGATGGATACGCAGTATTTT. Translation gives CAWSWDRMDTQYF.

The J gene is TRBJ1-5, the V gene TRBV7-9; D is unclear. From germline, CDR1 is SEHNR and CDR2 FQNEAQ (reference sequence). The CDR3 sequence is 12 residues long. The V end lost 3 bases, the J end lost 7 bases, and 7 bases lay between the germline ends. CDR3 DNA: TGTGCCAGCAGCTTGATGGGGCAGCCCCAGCATTTT. It is translated as CASSLMGQPQHF. Full variable domain (rest looked up from reference TRBV7-9 and TRBJ1-5): DTGVSQNPRHKITKRGQNVTFRCDPISEHNRLYWYRQTLGQGPEFLTYFQNEAQLEKSRLLSDRFSAERPKGSFSTLEIQRTEQGDSAMYLCASSLMGQPQHFGDGTRLSIL.

This sequence joins TRBV27 and TRBJ2-1; no clear D gene. With 6 bases removed from V and 7 bases from J, the gap between germline ends came to 10 bases. This CDR3 comprises 12 residues. Germline V gene lookup returns CDR1 MNHEY and CDR2 SMNVEV (reference sequence). CDR3 sequence: CASSPRWNEQFF. CDR3 DNA: TGTGCCAGCAGCCCCCGATGGAATGAGCAGTTCTTC.

This chain uses TRBV29-1 with TRBJ2-3, with TRBD2 identical over 7 bases. The germline CDR1 and CDR2 sequences are SQVTM and ANQGSEA. This CDR3 is 17 amino acids long. The ends lost 7 bases at V and 5 bases at J; junction bases unmatched: 21. The CDR3 DNA sequence: TGCAGCGCACCCGGGTTGGGCGGGAGACCTAATGGAGATACGCAGTATTTT. As protein: CSAPGLGGRPNGDTQYF.

The chain has TRBV5-1 and TRBJ2-7; TRBD1 matches at 7 bases. This CDR3 has 16 residues. Trimming took 4 bases from V and 0 from J; bases not matched to a gene: 10. Germline V lookup: CDR1 SGHRS, CDR2 YFSETQ. CDR3 protein: CASSPEPTGASYEQYF. The CDR3 DNA sequence: TGCGCCAGCAGCCCCGAACCAACAGGGGCCTCCTACGAGCAGTACTTC.

V and J are TRBV7-9 and TRBJ1-2; D gene ambiguous. Germline V gene lookup returns CDR1 SEHNR and CDR2 FQNEAQ (reference sequence). This CDR3 comprises 13 residues. V was pared by 5 bases and J by 7 bases, with 14 bases between. The CDR3 region has the DNA TGTGCCAGCAGCCCCATGGTGCCTGGTGGCTACACCTTC. Residues: CASSPMVPGGYTF.

This sequence joins TRBV5-1 and TRBJ1-1, with D perhaps matching TRBD1 (5 bases). The CDR3 spans 14 residues. Trimming took off 3 bases at V and 7 bases at J, with 16 bases between the two ends. Germline V gene lookup returns CDR1 SGHRS and CDR2 YFSETQ. CDR3 nucleotide sequence: TGCGCCAGCAGCTGGGGAGGGGACGTGAATGAAGCTTTCTTT. Translation: CASSWGGDVNEAFF.